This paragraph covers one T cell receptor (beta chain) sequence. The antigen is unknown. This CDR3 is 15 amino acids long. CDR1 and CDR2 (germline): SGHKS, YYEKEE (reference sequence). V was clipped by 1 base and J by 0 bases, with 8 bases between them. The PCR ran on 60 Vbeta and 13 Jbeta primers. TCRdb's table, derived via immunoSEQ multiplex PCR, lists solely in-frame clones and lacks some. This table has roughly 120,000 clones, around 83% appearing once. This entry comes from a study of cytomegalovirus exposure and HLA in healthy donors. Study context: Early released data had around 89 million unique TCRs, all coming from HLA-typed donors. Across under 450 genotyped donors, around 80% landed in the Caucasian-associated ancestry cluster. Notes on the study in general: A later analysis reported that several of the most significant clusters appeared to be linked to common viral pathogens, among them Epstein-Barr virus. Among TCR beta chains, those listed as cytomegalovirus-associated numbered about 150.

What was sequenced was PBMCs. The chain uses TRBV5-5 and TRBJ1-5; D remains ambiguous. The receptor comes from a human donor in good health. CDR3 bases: TGTGCCAGCAGCTTGATCCCCTATAGCAATCAGCCCCAGCATTTT. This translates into CASSLIPYSNQPQHF.